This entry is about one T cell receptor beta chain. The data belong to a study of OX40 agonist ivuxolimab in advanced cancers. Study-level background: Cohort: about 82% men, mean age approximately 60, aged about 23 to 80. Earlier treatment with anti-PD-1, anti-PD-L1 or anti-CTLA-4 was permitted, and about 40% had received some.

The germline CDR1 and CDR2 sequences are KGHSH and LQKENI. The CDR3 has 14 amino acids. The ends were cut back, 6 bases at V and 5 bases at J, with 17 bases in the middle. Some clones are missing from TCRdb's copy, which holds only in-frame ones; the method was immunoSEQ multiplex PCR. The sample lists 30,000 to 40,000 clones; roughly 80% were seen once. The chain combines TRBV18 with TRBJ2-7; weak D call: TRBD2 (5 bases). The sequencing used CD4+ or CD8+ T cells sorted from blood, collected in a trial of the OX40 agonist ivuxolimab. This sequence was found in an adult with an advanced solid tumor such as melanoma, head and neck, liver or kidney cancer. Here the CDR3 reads CASSVRGVDHEQYF. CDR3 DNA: TGTGCCAGCTCCGTCCGGGGTGTGGATCACGAGCAGTACTTC.